The clone carrying this T cell receptor beta chain was detected a few times. Trimming cost V 2 bases and J 12 bases, with 17 bases left between them. CDR1 SGHNT and CDR2 YENEEA come from the germline V gene. The length of the CDR3 is 13 residues. The data belong to a study of cytomegalovirus exposure and HLA in healthy donors. Amplification used 60 Vbeta primers and 13 Jbeta primers. The assay was immunoSEQ multiplex PCR, and TCRdb's table has in-frame clones only and misses some. The sample shows 200,000 to 250,000 clones, almost 70% of them seen only once. The clonotype originates from a man aged 40-50 years in good health and CMV-seropositive. Sequencing used PBMCs. The rearrangement links TRBV11-3 to TRBJ2-7; D possibly corresponds to TRBD1 (6 bases). In nucleotides, the CDR3 is TGTGCCAGCAGCTTATTCCCAGGGGCCTCACCGTACTTC. Translating gives CASSLFPGASPYF.